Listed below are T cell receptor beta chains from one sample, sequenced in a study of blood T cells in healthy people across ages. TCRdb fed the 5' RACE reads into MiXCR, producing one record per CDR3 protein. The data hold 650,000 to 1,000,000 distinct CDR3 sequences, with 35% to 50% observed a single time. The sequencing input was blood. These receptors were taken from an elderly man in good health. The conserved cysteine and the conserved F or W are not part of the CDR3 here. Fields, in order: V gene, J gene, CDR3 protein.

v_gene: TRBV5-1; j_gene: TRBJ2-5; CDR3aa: AGSWASGGEQY
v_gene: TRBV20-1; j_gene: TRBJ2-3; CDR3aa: SFRGSAGTDTQY
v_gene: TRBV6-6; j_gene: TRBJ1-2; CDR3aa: ASTNEPSRQGAGGYT
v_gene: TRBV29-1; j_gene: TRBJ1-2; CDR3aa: SVEDTRGYT
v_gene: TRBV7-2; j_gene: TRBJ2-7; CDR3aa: ASSLVGRNPYEQY
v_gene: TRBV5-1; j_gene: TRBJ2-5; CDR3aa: ASSLERADRNQETQY
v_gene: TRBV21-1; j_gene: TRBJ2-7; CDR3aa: ASSKMVRDERY
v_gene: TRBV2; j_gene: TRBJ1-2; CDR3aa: ASSARSQDGYT
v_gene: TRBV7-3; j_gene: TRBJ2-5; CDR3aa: ASSLGVGELLETQY
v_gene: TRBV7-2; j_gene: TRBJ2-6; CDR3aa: ASSLNGGGANVLT
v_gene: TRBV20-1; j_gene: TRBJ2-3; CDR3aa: SASGVRAITDTQY
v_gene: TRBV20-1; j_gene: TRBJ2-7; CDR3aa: SAGGAGEYYEQY
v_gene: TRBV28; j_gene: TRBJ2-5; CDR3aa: ASSFGASGMETQY
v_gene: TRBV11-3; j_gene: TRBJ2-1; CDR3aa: ASSLDLGGGRESTPEQF
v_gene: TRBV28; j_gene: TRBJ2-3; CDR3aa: ASSLPTGGGTDTQY
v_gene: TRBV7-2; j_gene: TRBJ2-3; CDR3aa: ASCIPGLASSDTQY
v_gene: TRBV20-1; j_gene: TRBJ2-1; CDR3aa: SARSPTGTSERSNEQF
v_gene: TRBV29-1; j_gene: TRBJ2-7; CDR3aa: SVEVESDRVKGYEQY
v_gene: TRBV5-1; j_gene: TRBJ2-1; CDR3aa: ASSTGGIGNEQF
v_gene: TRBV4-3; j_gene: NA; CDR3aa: ASSQAGAEQY
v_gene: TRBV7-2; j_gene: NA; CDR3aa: ASSPQTTPRSGGEQY
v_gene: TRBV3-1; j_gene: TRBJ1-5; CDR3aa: ASSQAPGNQPQH
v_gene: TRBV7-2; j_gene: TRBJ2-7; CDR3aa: ASSPGTSQTYEQY
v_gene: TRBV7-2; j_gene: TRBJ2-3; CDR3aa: ASNSSPDTQY
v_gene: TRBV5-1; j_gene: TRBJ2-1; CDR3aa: ASSLALGGGNEQF
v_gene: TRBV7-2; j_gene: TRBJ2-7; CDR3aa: ATRGVGAEQY
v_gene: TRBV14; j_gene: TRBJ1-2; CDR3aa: ASSQEDRGTLYGYT
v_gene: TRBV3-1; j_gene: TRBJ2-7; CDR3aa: ASSRGTRREQY
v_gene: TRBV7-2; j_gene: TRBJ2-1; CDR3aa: ASSRDTAGSGNEQF
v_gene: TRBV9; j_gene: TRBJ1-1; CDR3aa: ASSGVTGGDTEAF
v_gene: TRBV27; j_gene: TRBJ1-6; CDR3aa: ASSFDRSPLH
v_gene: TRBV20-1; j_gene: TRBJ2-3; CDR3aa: SARGGQNTDTQY
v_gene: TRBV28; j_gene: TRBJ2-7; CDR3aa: ASETGLNEQY
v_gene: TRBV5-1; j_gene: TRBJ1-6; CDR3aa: ASSLAGSLWSSPLH
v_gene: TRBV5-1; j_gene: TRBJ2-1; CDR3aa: ASSLVAILNEQF
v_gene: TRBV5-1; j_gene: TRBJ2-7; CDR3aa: ASSRGQGAHNEQY
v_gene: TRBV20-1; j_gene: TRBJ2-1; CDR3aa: SARSRDRDNEQF
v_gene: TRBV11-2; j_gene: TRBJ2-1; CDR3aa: ASSDDGTGLAGVPGMNEQF
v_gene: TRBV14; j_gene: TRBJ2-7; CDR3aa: ASSLGLAGQNEQY
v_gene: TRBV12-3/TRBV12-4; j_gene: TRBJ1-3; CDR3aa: ASSTLTDLRGDTIY
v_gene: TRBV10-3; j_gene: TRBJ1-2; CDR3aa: AISDLEARSGYT
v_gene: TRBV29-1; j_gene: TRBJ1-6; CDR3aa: SVQQGANSPLH
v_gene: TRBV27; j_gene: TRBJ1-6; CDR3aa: ASSLLGGDSPLH
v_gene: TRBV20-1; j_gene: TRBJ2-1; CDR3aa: SARAARLAMEQF
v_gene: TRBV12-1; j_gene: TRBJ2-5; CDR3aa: ASSFVISRLQETQY
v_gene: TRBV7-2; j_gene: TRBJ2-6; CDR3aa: ASSLRLASSGANVLT
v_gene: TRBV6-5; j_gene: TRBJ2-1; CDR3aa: ASTGASGSDEQF
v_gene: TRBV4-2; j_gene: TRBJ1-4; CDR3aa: ASSQVLWEKLF
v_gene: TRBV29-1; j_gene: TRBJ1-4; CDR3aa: SVEGGGSNEKLF
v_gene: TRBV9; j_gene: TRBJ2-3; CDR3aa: ASSVVTAGTDTQY
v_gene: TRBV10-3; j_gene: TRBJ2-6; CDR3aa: AISEGGNSGANVLT
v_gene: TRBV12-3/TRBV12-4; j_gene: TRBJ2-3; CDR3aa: ASSLAGGADAQY
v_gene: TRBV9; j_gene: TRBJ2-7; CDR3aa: ASSPGGPLYEQY
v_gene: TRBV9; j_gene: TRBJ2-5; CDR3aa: ASSEVVPHDRAGWGEQY